This T cell receptor beta chain was sequenced for a study of T cells in localized non-small cell lung cancer (dated by TCRdb to about 2020). Context from the whole study: The study examined T cell repertoires in 200 to 300 patients with early-stage NSCLC and compared tumors with uninvolved tumor-adjacent lungs. The cohort comprised roughly 230 treatment-naïve NSCLC patients with resected, localized lung tumors. NSCLC patients had a mean age of roughly 66 years, and around 140 were male and about a hundred female.

At diagnosis, peripheral blood, uninvolved tumor-adjacent lung and tumor were collected and stored as a combination of fresh-frozen and FFPE material. Blood samples were analyzed as peripheral blood mononuclear cells for TCR repertoire profiling. From its cysteine to its phenylalanine, the CDR3 spans 16 amino acids. CDR3 DNA is the only sequence kept; it has 48 bases, read in frame from the first base. V is cut by 3 bases and J by 0 bases, and the space between the germline ends is 11 bases. The germline V gene sets CDR1 to MDHEN and CDR2 to SYDVKM. General conclusions and limits of the study: Because of the exploratory design, TCR variables were selected using unadjusted p-values without false-discovery rate correction. A median of 57 of the top 100 tumor clones were detected in paired uninvolved adjacent lung, and some 29 of these tumor clones were also found among the top 100 clones of the paired uninvolved adjacent lung. The highest T cell clonality was observed in uninvolved tumor-adjacent lung, where clonality exceeded that of tumor, suggesting that antigenic responses were more focused in uninvolved tumor-adjacent lung. Longer overall survival was associated with higher T cell density in blood, whereas shorter survival was associated with higher clonality in adjacent lung. Because multi-region tumor sequencing was not done, intratumor heterogeneity could not be ruled out.

This clone was recorded only once. This receptor's antigen is unknown. Base qualities are not provided; no much larger clone lies one nucleotide away. TCR beta CDR3 regions were sequenced from DNA using the immunoSEQ Assay. The source study handled its data this way. To compute T cell density, TCR beta template counts were normalized to usable DNA, which was estimated by amplifying housekeeping genes. The preseqR package was used to estimate richness by extrapolating to 400,000 templates for PBMC samples and to 120,000 templates for tissue samples. Clonality was calculated as one minus Pielou's evenness. To identify tissue-enriched TCRs, differential abundance testing was run on productive amino-acid clonotypes with a minimum total count of 5 and an alpha of 0.1. The Jaccard Index and the Morisita Overlap Index were used to measure repertoire overlap between compartments. GLIPH grouped TCR beta CDR3s together with public tetramer-defined viral CDR3s, and a viral motif had to include at least three viral sequences and show V-gene enrichment. Sourced from immuneACCESS, this table was stored by TCRdb with only in-frame sequences that have V and J called. A share of the clones is absent; for the studies checked, an unresolved V gene accounts for under half, and the remainder has no known explanation. V and J calls plus clone size are reproduced from that table; the DNA served to infer D and trimming. The sample table holds 78,000 or so clones, of which around four fifths were seen once. About 2.7% of the sample is held by the ten biggest clonotypes.

The sample in question was peripheral blood, obtained before any cancer treatment. The sequence links TRBV28 to TRBJ1-4, and possibly TRBD1, on 6 matching bases. This clonotype was sampled from a man between 40 and 70 years old with stage I lung adenocarcinoma. The CDR3 here reads CASSLGTLATNEKLFF. The nucleotides read TGTGCCAGCAGTTTGGGGACACTAGCAACTAATGAAAAACTGTTTTTT.